A selection of T cell receptor beta chains follows, all from one sample in a study of technical replicates of blood from a few donors. Measured with immunoSEQ multiplex PCR; TCRdb has only the in-frame clones, and not every one. The table records roughly 80,000 clones, more than 85% of them present only once. The specimen sequenced was T cells isolated from PBMCs. These receptors were obtained from a human donor in good health. CDR3s include the opening cysteine and the closing phenylalanine or tryptophan. The order of the fields is V gene, clone size, J gene, D gene, CDR3 DNA, CDR3 protein. A D gene is named only where the DNA matches it firmly. Size tells how often a clone was seen (once, few, many) or the class of an expanded clone, and some rows leave it out.

>TRBV18|once|TRBJ1-5|-
TGTGCCAGCTCACCGGGGACCGGGGGGGGCAATCAGCCCCAGCATTTT
CASSPGTGGGNQPQHF
>TRBV7-3|-|TRBJ1-1|-
TGTGCCAGCAGCTCGGGGAATTCAGGGGCGCGGAGCCTCAACACTGAAGCTTTCTTT
CASSSGNSGARSLNTEAFF
>TRBV6-1|-|TRBJ1-5|-
TGTGCCAGCAGAGAAGTCCATAGCAATCAGCCCCAGCATTTT
CASREVHSNQPQHF
>TRBV7-9|-|TRBJ2-4|-
TGTGCCAGCAGCTTCACGAGCGGTTCGGTCATTCAGTACTTC
CASSFTSGSVIQYF
>TRBV13|-|TRBJ2-5|TRBD2
TGTGCCAGCAGCACCCCGGGACTAGCGGGGGAGGACCAAGAGACCCAGTACTTC
CASSTPGLAGEDQETQYF
>TRBV28|-|TRBJ2-1|TRBD2
TGTGCCAGCAGTTCTGCCGCGGCCGGGACTAGCGGGAGTAATGAGCAGTTCTTC
CASSSAAAGTSGSNEQFF
>TRBV30|-|TRBJ2-5|-
TGTGCCTGGAGTGCCAACCAAGAGACCCAGTACTTC
CAWSANQETQYF
>TRBV11-2|few|TRBJ1-1|-
TGTGCCAGCGCTGTGGGGGGACCGTTGATTGAAGCTTTCTTT
CASAVGGPLIEAFF
>TRBV2|-|TRBJ1-5|-
TGTGCCAGCAGTGCCCAGTTTGAGCCCCAGCATTTT
CASSAQFEPQHF
>TRBV4-2|-|TRBJ1-2|-
TGTGCCAGCAGCCAAGCACGCGCGTTTAACTATGGCTACACCTTC
CASSQARAFNYGYTF
>TRBV10-3|-|TRBJ2-1|TRBD2
TGTGCCACGCTAGCGGGGGTCGAGGATGAGCAGTTCTTC
CATLAGVEDEQFF
>TRBV11-3|-|TRBJ2-7|TRBD1
TGTGCCAGCAGCCTCCGGGACAGGGGGGTTTCCTACGAGCAGTACTTC
CASSLRDRGVSYEQYF
>TRBV30|-|TRBJ2-7|TRBD1
TGTGCCTGGAAGAAAGGGACAGGGGGGGTCGAGGAGCAGTACTTC
CAWKKGTGGVEEQYF
>TRBV28|-|TRBJ1-5|-
TGTGCCAGCAGTGGACATTTAGATCAGCCCCAGCATTTT
CASSGHLDQPQHF
>TRBV4-1|-|TRBJ2-1|TRBD1
TGCGCCAGCAGCCAAGGGCGACAGGGAGTATGGGATGAGCAGTTCTTC
CASSQGRQGVWDEQFF
>TRBV6-6|-|TRBJ1-5|TRBD1
TGTGCCAGCAGTTCCGGACAGGGGGGCAATCAGCCCCAGCATTTT
CASSSGQGGNQPQHF
>TRBV7-8|-|TRBJ2-7|-
TGTGCCAGCAGCTTGACAGGGACTTACTACGAGCAGTACTTC
CASSLTGTYYEQYF
>TRBV11-3|-|TRBJ2-1|-
TGTGCCAGCTCTGAGGAGGGTGCGCCCTACAATGAGCAGTTCTTC
CASSEEGAPYNEQFF
>TRBV7-9|-|TRBJ2-2|-
TGTGCCCTAGGGGTGCCGAACACCGGGGAGCTGTTTTTT
CALGVPNTGELFF
>TRBV18|once|TRBJ2-5|TRBD1
TGTGCCAGCTCACCAACAGGGGCCCAAGAGACCCAGTACTTC
CASSPTGAQETQYF
>TRBV25-1|once|TRBJ2-2|TRBD2
TGTGCCAGCAGTGACCATCAGCGGGAGCATACCGGGGAGCTGTTTTTT
CASSDHQREHTGELFF
>TRBV19|-|TRBJ1-5|TRBD1
TGTGCCAGTAGTAATAGGGACAGAGTCAATCAGCCCCAGCATTTT
CASSNRDRVNQPQHF
>TRBV11-2|-|TRBJ2-1|-
TGTGCCAGCAGCTTACTTGGGGGGGCGTACAATGAGCAGTTCTTC
CASSLLGGAYNEQFF
>TRBV4-2|-|TRBJ1-1|-
TGTGCCAGCAGCCAAGAGGGAGGTTCTGAAGCTTTCTTT
CASSQEGGSEAFF
>TRBV19|-|TRBJ1-1|-
TGTGCCAGTAGTAAGTCCCGGCGGACTGAAGCTTTCTTT
CASSKSRRTEAFF
>TRBV10-3|-|TRBJ2-1|TRBD2
TGTGCCATCAGAGCTTCGGATGGACTAGCGGGGGGCCCCTTGGAGCAGTTCTTC
CAIRASDGLAGGPLEQFF
>TRBV6-4|-|TRBJ1-1|-
TGTCCCCCGCATCGAAGGGAGACTGAAGCTTTCTTT
CPPHRRETEAFF
>TRBV19|once|TRBJ2-7|-
TGTGCCAGTAGTCCCGGGGGAAGGGCCTACGAGCAGTACTTC
CASSPGGRAYEQYF
>TRBV6-1|-|TRBJ1-2|-
TGTGCCAGCAGTGAAAGGCGCCAGGGTCTTGTATATGGCTACACCTTC
CASSERRQGLVYGYTF
>TRBV5-8|-|TRBJ2-2|TRBD2
TGTGCCAGCAGCCCGGTAGCGGGAGGGCCCGGGGAGCTGTTTTTT
CASSPVAGGPGELFF
>TRBV2|few|TRBJ1-1|-
TGTGCCAGCAGGGACATGCCTGGGGTCAACTTCTTT
CASRDMPGVNFF
>TRBV5-1|few|TRBJ1-4|-
TGCGCCAGCAGCTTGGCAGGCCTAACGGAAGAAAAACTGTTTTTT
CASSLAGLTEEKLFF
>TRBV4-1|-|TRBJ2-7|-
TGCGCCAGCAGCCAAGGTCCTTCGGCTGGCGGGGAGCAGTACTTC
CASSQGPSAGGEQYF
>TRBV28|-|TRBJ1-2|-
TGTGCCAGCAGTTTATCTTCGAGGGCTAACTATGGCTACACCTTC
CASSLSSRANYGYTF
>TRBV28|once|TRBJ2-7|TRBD1
TGTGCCAGCACCATAACAGGGGCTGGGTACGAGCAGTACTTC
CASTITGAGYEQYF
>TRBV6-1|-|TRBJ1-4|TRBD1
TGTGCCAGCAACCCGTATAGGGGGCGAGATGAAAAACTGTTTTTT
CASNPYRGRDEKLFF
>TRBV7-3|-|TRBJ2-7|TRBD1
TGTGCCAGCAGCTTAGGAGGGACAGGGGATCGCGAGCAGTACTTC
CASSLGGTGDREQYF
>TRBV6-1|-|TRBJ2-3|TRBD1
TGTGCCAGCAGTGCGCTGACAGGGGCCACAGATACGCAGTATTTT
CASSALTGATDTQYF
>TRBV7-9|once|TRBJ2-3|-
TGTGCCAGCAGTTCACAGAATACGCAGTATTTT
CASSSQNTQYF
>TRBV25-1|-|TRBJ1-3|TRBD1
TGTGCCAGCAGCGAGGTGGGACAGGGTCGGATTGGCACCATATATTTT
CASSEVGQGRIGTIYF
>TRBV29-1|-|TRBJ1-4|TRBD1
TGCAGCGTTAATGGGGGACAGCCAAATGAAAAACTGTTTTTT
CSVNGGQPNEKLFF
>TRBV6-1|-|TRBJ2-5|-
TGTGCCAGCAGTGAGAGTAGGATGAGGTCGGGGGAGACCCAGTACTTC
CASSESRMRSGETQYF
>TRBV6-1|-|TRBJ2-1|-
TGTGCCAGCAGTGAACAGGGAATGAATGAGCAGTTCTTC
CASSEQGMNEQFF
>TRBV5-1|-|TRBJ1-1|-
TGCGCCAGCAGTTTCAACCGGGATAGAGAAGCTTTCTTT
CASSFNRDREAFF
>TRBV27|-|TRBJ2-5|-
TGTGCCAGCAGCCCTGGGGAGGTTCGGCTAGAGACCCAGTACTTC
CASSPGEVRLETQYF
>TRBV19|-|TRBJ1-1|TRBD1
TGTGCCAGTAGTACCCGGACAGGGTGGAACACTGAAGCTTTCTTT
CASSTRTGWNTEAFF